A selection of T cell receptor beta chains follows, all from one sample in a study of Ad26.COV2.S vaccination and SARS-CoV-2 variants. The repertoire was sequenced with immunoSEQ multiplex PCR; TCRdb's copy has only in-frame clones and lacks some. The sample shows some 340,000 clones, approximately 86% of them seen only once. The source material was peripheral blood, sampled in a trial of Ad26.COV2.S vaccine versus placebo. These receptor sequences come from a person aged 18-60 years who received the Ad26.COV2.S COVID-19 vaccine or a placebo. CDR3s include the opening cysteine and the closing phenylalanine or tryptophan. The order of the fields is clone size, D gene, V gene, J gene, CDR3 protein, CDR3 DNA. A D gene is named only where the DNA matches it firmly. Clone size is given for some rows only: seen once, a few or many times, or a class if the clone is expanded.

abundance: few
d_gene: TRBD1
v_gene: TRBV6-5
j_gene: TRBJ1-5
CDR3aa: CASRRTGDQPQHF
CDR3nt: TGTGCCAGCAGAAGGACAGGGGATCAGCCCCAGCATTTT

abundance: NA
d_gene: NA
v_gene: TRBV3-1/TRBV3-2
j_gene: TRBJ2-1
CDR3aa: CASSQPLGRRRSYNEQFF
CDR3nt: TGTGCCAGCAGCCAACCACTCGGTCGGCGGAGGTCCTACAATGAGCAGTTCTTC

abundance: NA
d_gene: NA
v_gene: TRBV5-4
j_gene: TRBJ2-1
CDR3aa: CASSAGSNEQFF
CDR3nt: TGTGCCAGCAGCGCAGGGAGCAATGAGCAGTTCTTC

abundance: NA
d_gene: NA
v_gene: TRBV2
j_gene: TRBJ2-5
CDR3aa: CASGGFSERETQYF
CDR3nt: TGTGCCAGCGGTGGGTTTAGCGAACGCGAGACCCAGTACTTC

abundance: NA
d_gene: TRBD1
v_gene: TRBV7-2
j_gene: TRBJ1-6
CDR3aa: CASSLWTGGKNSPLHF
CDR3nt: TGTGCCAGCAGCTTGTGGACAGGGGGTAAAAATTCACCCCTCCACTTT

abundance: NA
d_gene: TRBD2
v_gene: TRBV19
j_gene: TRBJ2-5
CDR3aa: CASRQKGGETQYF
CDR3nt: TGTGCCAGTAGGCAAAAGGGAGGGGAGACCCAGTACTTC

abundance: NA
d_gene: NA
v_gene: TRBV28
j_gene: TRBJ2-2
CDR3aa: CATLRLRGGELFF
CDR3nt: TGTGCCACCCTACGGTTAAGGGGCGGGGAGCTGTTTTTT

abundance: NA
d_gene: NA
v_gene: TRBV5-6
j_gene: TRBJ1-1
CDR3aa: CASSLGGRAEAFF
CDR3nt: TGTGCCAGCAGCTTGGGGGGTAGAGCTGAAGCTTTCTTT

abundance: NA
d_gene: NA
v_gene: TRBV2
j_gene: TRBJ1-5
CDR3aa: CASSAPYIGQPQHF
CDR3nt: TGTGCCAGCAGTGCTCCCTACATAGGGCAGCCCCAGCATTTT

abundance: NA
d_gene: NA
v_gene: TRBV11-3
j_gene: TRBJ1-6
CDR3aa: CASSRRGSYNSPLHF
CDR3nt: TGTGCCAGCAGCCGGAGGGGTTCCTATAATTCACCCCTCCACTTT

abundance: NA
d_gene: NA
v_gene: TRBV6-5
j_gene: TRBJ1-6
CDR3aa: CACGRTVYNSPLHF
CDR3nt: TGTGCCTGCGGCCGGACGGTCTATAATTCACCCCTCCACTTT

abundance: NA
d_gene: TRBD1
v_gene: TRBV5-8
j_gene: TRBJ2-3
CDR3aa: CASSLDRGETDTQYF
CDR3nt: TGTGCCAGCAGCTTGGACAGGGGAGAGACAGATACGCAGTATTTT

abundance: NA
d_gene: NA
v_gene: TRBV6-5
j_gene: TRBJ1-1
CDR3aa: CASNNPGYAEAFF
CDR3nt: TGTGCCAGCAACAACCCCGGGTACGCTGAAGCTTTCTTT

abundance: NA
d_gene: NA
v_gene: TRBV28
j_gene: TRBJ2-7
CDR3aa: CASSLYPYYEQYF
CDR3nt: TGTGCCAGCAGTTTATACCCCTACTACGAGCAGTACTTC

abundance: NA
d_gene: NA
v_gene: TRBV5-1
j_gene: TRBJ2-2
CDR3aa: CATSRGATGELFF
CDR3nt: TGCGCCACTTCCAGGGGGGCCACCGGGGAGCTGTTTTTT

abundance: once
d_gene: NA
v_gene: TRBV7-3
j_gene: TRBJ2-7
CDR3aa: CASSFGVGEQYF
CDR3nt: TGTGCCAGCAGCTTTGGCGTGGGGGAGCAGTACTTC

abundance: NA
d_gene: NA
v_gene: TRBV6-5
j_gene: TRBJ2-2
CDR3aa: CASSPRYTNTGELFF
CDR3nt: TGTGCCAGCAGCCCGCGATACACAAACACCGGGGAGCTGTTTTTT

abundance: NA
d_gene: TRBD1
v_gene: TRBV15
j_gene: TRBJ2-2
CDR3aa: CATSRDLRTGGSTGELFF
CDR3nt: TGTGCCACCAGCAGAGATCTCAGGACAGGGGGTTCAACCGGGGAGCTGTTTTTT

abundance: NA
d_gene: NA
v_gene: TRBV5-1
j_gene: TRBJ1-3
CDR3aa: CASSPRETVSGNTIYF
CDR3nt: TGCGCCAGCAGCCCTAGGGAAACAGTATCTGGAAACACCATATATTTT

abundance: NA
d_gene: TRBD1
v_gene: TRBV3-1/TRBV3-2
j_gene: TRBJ1-6
CDR3aa: CASSQVPRDRLYF
CDR3nt: TGTGCCAGCAGCCAGGTGCCCCGGGACAGGCTTTACTTT

abundance: NA
d_gene: TRBD1
v_gene: TRBV11-2
j_gene: TRBJ2-7
CDR3aa: CASSLGTGSYEQYF
CDR3nt: TGTGCCAGCAGCTTAGGGACAGGGTCCTACGAGCAGTACTTC

abundance: NA
d_gene: NA
v_gene: TRBV5-1
j_gene: TRBJ2-2
CDR3aa: CASSLSGAATGELFF
CDR3nt: TGCGCCAGCAGCTTGTCAGGGGCGGCCACCGGGGAGCTGTTTTTT

abundance: NA
d_gene: NA
v_gene: TRBV4-2
j_gene: TRBJ2-1
CDR3aa: CASSQGPASNEQFF
CDR3nt: TGTGCCAGCAGCCAAGGGCCAGCGAGCAATGAGCAGTTCTTC

abundance: NA
d_gene: TRBD2
v_gene: TRBV28
j_gene: TRBJ2-2
CDR3aa: CASASGVSGELFF
CDR3nt: TGTGCCAGTGCCAGCGGGGTTTCCGGGGAGCTGTTTTTT

abundance: many
d_gene: TRBD1
v_gene: TRBV3-1/TRBV3-2
j_gene: TRBJ2-2
CDR3aa: CASSLGTGGNTGELFF
CDR3nt: TGTGCCAGCAGCCTTGGGACAGGGGGTAACACCGGGGAGCTGTTTTTT

abundance: NA
d_gene: TRBD2
v_gene: TRBV7-2
j_gene: TRBJ2-1
CDR3aa: CASSPRLAGNNEQFF
CDR3nt: TGTGCCAGCAGCCCCAGACTAGCGGGGAACAATGAGCAGTTCTTC

abundance: once
d_gene: NA
v_gene: TRBV24-1
j_gene: TRBJ1-2
CDR3aa: CATSDPPDYGYTF
CDR3nt: TGTGCCACCAGTGACCCACCCGATTATGGCTACACCTTC

abundance: once
d_gene: NA
v_gene: TRBV7-9
j_gene: TRBJ2-3
CDR3aa: CASSLVGVGGNTDTQYF
CDR3nt: TGTGCCAGCAGCTTAGTTGGGGTGGGGGGCAACACAGATACGCAGTATTTT

abundance: NA
d_gene: NA
v_gene: TRBV27
j_gene: TRBJ1-2
CDR3aa: CASRGAGTPGSYGYTF
CDR3nt: TGTGCCAGCAGGGGCGCCGGGACCCCTGGTAGCTATGGCTACACCTTC

abundance: NA
d_gene: NA
v_gene: TRBV4-2
j_gene: TRBJ1-1
CDR3aa: CASSPGGVNTEAFF
CDR3nt: TGTGCCAGCAGCCCCGGGGGGGTGAACACTGAAGCTTTCTTT

abundance: NA
d_gene: NA
v_gene: TRBV12-3/TRBV12-4
j_gene: TRBJ1-5
CDR3aa: CASSRERDQPQHF
CDR3nt: TGTGCCAGCAGCAGGGAGAGGGATCAGCCCCAGCATTTT

abundance: NA
d_gene: NA
v_gene: TRBV6-4
j_gene: TRBJ1-6
CDR3aa: CASSVSRYSPLHF
CDR3nt: TGTGCCAGCAGTGTGAGCAGGTACTCACCCCTCCACTTT

abundance: NA
d_gene: NA
v_gene: TRBV7-2
j_gene: TRBJ2-6
CDR3aa: CASSLAGVGANVLTF
CDR3nt: TGTGCCAGCAGCTTAGCAGGGGTTGGGGCCAACGTCCTGACTTTC

abundance: NA
d_gene: TRBD1
v_gene: TRBV5-1
j_gene: TRBJ1-2
CDR3aa: CASSQKTGAGYTF
CDR3nt: TGCGCCAGCAGCCAAAAGACAGGGGCTGGCTACACCTTC

abundance: NA
d_gene: NA
v_gene: TRBV12-5
j_gene: TRBJ2-7
CDR3aa: CASGLGTHSYEQYF
CDR3nt: TGTGCTAGTGGTTTGGGGACACACTCCTACGAGCAGTACTTC

abundance: NA
d_gene: NA
v_gene: TRBV2
j_gene: TRBJ2-7
CDR3aa: CASSFYEQYF
CDR3nt: TGTGCCAGCTCTTTCTACGAGCAGTACTTC

abundance: NA
d_gene: TRBD1
v_gene: TRBV4-1
j_gene: TRBJ1-5
CDR3aa: CASSPRTGRDQPQHF
CDR3nt: TGCGCCAGCAGCCCCCGGACAGGTCGGGATCAGCCCCAGCATTTT

abundance: NA
d_gene: TRBD1
v_gene: TRBV2
j_gene: TRBJ1-2
CDR3aa: CASSGRQGIYGYTF
CDR3nt: TGTGCCAGCAGTGGTAGACAGGGGATCTATGGCTACACCTTC

abundance: once
d_gene: TRBD1
v_gene: TRBV7-2
j_gene: TRBJ1-5
CDR3aa: CASSRDRAEPQHF
CDR3nt: TGTGCCAGCAGCCGGGACAGGGCGGAGCCCCAGCATTTT

abundance: NA
d_gene: NA
v_gene: TRBV5-1
j_gene: TRBJ2-2
CDR3aa: CASSFQPRDGTGELFF
CDR3nt: TGCGCCAGCAGCTTTCAACCCCGGGACGGCACCGGGGAGCTGTTTTTT

abundance: NA
d_gene: NA
v_gene: TRBV7-2
j_gene: TRBJ2-7
CDR3aa: CASSLQGGGMPRTYEQYF
CDR3nt: TGTGCCAGCAGCTTACAGGGGGGGGGCATGCCCCGTACCTACGAGCAGTACTTC

abundance: once
d_gene: NA
v_gene: TRBV19
j_gene: TRBJ2-7
CDR3aa: CASSNSTRFNF
CDR3nt: TGTGCCAGTAGTAATTCGACCAGGTTTAACTTC

abundance: NA
d_gene: NA
v_gene: TRBV5-6
j_gene: TRBJ2-4
CDR3aa: CASSLGPSGVIQYF
CDR3nt: TGTGCCAGCAGCTTGGGCCCATCAGGGGTCATTCAGTACTTC

abundance: NA
d_gene: NA
v_gene: TRBV5-1
j_gene: TRBJ2-7
CDR3aa: CASSFKQGQDEQYF
CDR3nt: TGCGCCAGCAGCTTTAAGCAGGGTCAGGACGAGCAGTACTTC

abundance: NA
d_gene: TRBD1
v_gene: TRBV27
j_gene: TRBJ1-2
CDR3aa: CASSPGQGAGGYTF
CDR3nt: TGTGCCAGCAGCCCGGGACAGGGGGCGGGGGGCTACACCTTC

abundance: NA
d_gene: NA
v_gene: TRBV6-2/TRBV6-3
j_gene: TRBJ1-4
CDR3aa: CASSKAGTRREKLFF
CDR3nt: TGTGCCAGCAGCAAGGCGGGAACAAGGCGGGAAAAACTGTTTTTT

abundance: NA
d_gene: NA
v_gene: TRBV5-1
j_gene: TRBJ1-3
CDR3aa: CASSGIGNTGNTIYF
CDR3nt: TGCGCCAGCAGCGGAATCGGAAACACTGGAAACACCATATATTTT

abundance: NA
d_gene: NA
v_gene: TRBV5-6
j_gene: TRBJ2-7
CDR3aa: CASSRLGVSSYEQYF
CDR3nt: TGTGCCAGCAGCCGTTTGGGAGTGTCAAGCTACGAGCAGTACTTC

abundance: once
d_gene: NA
v_gene: TRBV5-6
j_gene: TRBJ2-3
CDR3aa: CASSSSKSGDTQYF
CDR3nt: TGTGCCAGCAGCTCATCAAAGAGTGGGGATACGCAGTATTTT

abundance: NA
d_gene: TRBD2
v_gene: TRBV24-1
j_gene: TRBJ2-5
CDR3aa: CATSALTSGEETQYF
CDR3nt: TGTGCCACCAGTGCCCTGACTAGCGGGGAAGAGACCCAGTACTTC

abundance: NA
d_gene: NA
v_gene: TRBV18
j_gene: TRBJ1-3
CDR3aa: CASSPADGPGNTIYF
CDR3nt: TGTGCCAGCTCGCCCGCCGACGGGCCTGGAAACACCATATATTTT

abundance: NA
d_gene: NA
v_gene: TRBV5-8
j_gene: TRBJ1-1
CDR3aa: CASSLVQGNTEAFF
CDR3nt: TGTGCCAGCAGCTTGGTACAGGGCAACACTGAAGCTTTCTTT

abundance: NA
d_gene: TRBD1
v_gene: TRBV4-1
j_gene: TRBJ2-7
CDR3aa: CASSHPGTDVYEQYF
CDR3nt: TGCGCCAGCAGCCATCCCGGGACAGATGTTTACGAGCAGTACTTC

abundance: NA
d_gene: NA
v_gene: TRBV19
j_gene: TRBJ2-5
CDR3aa: CASSKSRQETQYF
CDR3nt: TGTGCCAGTAGTAAATCGAGACAGGAGACCCAGTACTTC

abundance: once
d_gene: NA
v_gene: TRBV19
j_gene: TRBJ1-4
CDR3aa: CASSKNQGTNEKLFF
CDR3nt: TGTGCCAGTAGTAAAAATCAGGGAACTAATGAAAAACTGTTTTTT

abundance: NA
d_gene: NA
v_gene: TRBV27
j_gene: TRBJ2-7
CDR3aa: CASRGSSYEQYF
CDR3nt: TGTGCCAGCCGGGGGTCCTCCTACGAGCAGTACTTC

abundance: NA
d_gene: NA
v_gene: TRBV7-7
j_gene: TRBJ2-2
CDR3aa: CASSLGRGELFF
CDR3nt: TGTGCTAGCAGCTTAGGCCGCGGGGAGCTGTTTTTT

abundance: NA
d_gene: TRBD2
v_gene: TRBV5-4
j_gene: TRBJ2-7
CDR3aa: CASRQGTSGGYEQYF
CDR3nt: TGTGCCAGCAGACAAGGGACTAGCGGGGGGTACGAGCAGTACTTC

abundance: NA
d_gene: NA
v_gene: TRBV5-1
j_gene: TRBJ1-4
CDR3aa: CASSTTQGNEKLFF
CDR3nt: TGCGCCAGCAGCACCACACAAGGGAATGAAAAACTGTTTTTT